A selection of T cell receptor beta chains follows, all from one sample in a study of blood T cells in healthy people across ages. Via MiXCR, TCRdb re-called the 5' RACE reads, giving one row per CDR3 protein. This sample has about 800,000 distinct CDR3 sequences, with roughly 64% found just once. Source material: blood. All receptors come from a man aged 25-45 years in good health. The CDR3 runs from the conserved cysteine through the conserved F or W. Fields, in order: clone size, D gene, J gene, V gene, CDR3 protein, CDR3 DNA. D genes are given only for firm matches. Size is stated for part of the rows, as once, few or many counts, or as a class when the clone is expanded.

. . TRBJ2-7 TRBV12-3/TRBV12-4 CASSPRGQSGEQYF TGTGCCAGCAGTCCCAGAGGGCAGTCCGGCGAGCAGTACTTC
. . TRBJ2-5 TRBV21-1 CASSMTKTQYF TGTGCCAGCAGCATGACAAAGACCCAGTACTTC
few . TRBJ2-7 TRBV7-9 CASTTGSREQYF TGTGCCAGCACCACTGGAAGTCGCGAGCAGTACTTC
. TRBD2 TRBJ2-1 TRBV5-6 CASSLPGLFDNEQFF TGTGCCAGCAGCCTCCCGGGACTATTCGATAATGAGCAGTTCTTC
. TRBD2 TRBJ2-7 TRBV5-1 CASSSGTSAGGVSYEQYF TGCGCCAGCAGCTCGGGGACTAGCGCGGGCGGCGTCTCCTACGAGCAGTACTTC
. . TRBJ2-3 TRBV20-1 CSAREQVSSTDTQYF TGCAGTGCTAGAGAGCAGGTTTCTAGCACAGATACGCAGTATTTT
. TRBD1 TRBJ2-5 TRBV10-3 CAISRDSQETQYF TGTGCCATCAGCAGGGACAGCCAAGAGACCCAGTACTTC
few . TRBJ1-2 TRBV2 CASLYPSGRPDGYTF TGTGCCAGCCTATACCCATCCGGGAGACCGGACGGCTACACCTTC
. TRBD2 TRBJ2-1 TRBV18 CASSRSSGGNNEQFF TGTGCCAGCTCACGATCTAGCGGGGGGAACAATGAGCAGTTCTTC
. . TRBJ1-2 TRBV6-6 CASSFPGELRGYTF TGTGCCAGCAGTTTCCCTGGAGAATTACGTGGCTACACCTTC
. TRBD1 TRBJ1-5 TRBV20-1 CSASVQGVGINQPQHF TGCAGTGCTAGCGTACAGGGGGTGGGTATCAATCAGCCCCAGCATTTT
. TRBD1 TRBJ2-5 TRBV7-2 CASSETGGVSLETQYF TGTGCCAGCAGCGAGACAGGGGGCGTTTCCCTAGAGACCCAGTACTTC
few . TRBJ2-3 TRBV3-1 CASSQGEDTQYF TGTGCCAGCAGCCAAGGTGAAGATACGCAGTATTTT
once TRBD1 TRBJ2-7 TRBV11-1 CASSDRVVYEQYF TGTGCCAGCAGTGACAGGGTAGTTTACGAGCAGTACTTC
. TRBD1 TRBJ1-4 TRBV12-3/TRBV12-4 CASSLLGGEREKLFF TGTGCCAGCAGCTTGTTAGGGGGCGAACGGGAAAAACTGTTTTTT
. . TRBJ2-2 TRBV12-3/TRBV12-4 CASSLDGEGELFF TGTGCCAGCAGCCTGGACGGAGAAGGGGAGCTGTTTTTT
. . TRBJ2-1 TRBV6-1 CASSEYQGGYNEQFF TGTGCCAGCAGTGAATATCAGGGGGGCTACAATGAGCAGTTCTTC
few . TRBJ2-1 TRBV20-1 CSARDSHSHEQFF TGCAGTGCTAGAGATAGCCATTCCCATGAGCAGTTCTTC
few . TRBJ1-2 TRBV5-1 CASSVLDPLGGAGYTF TGCGCCAGCAGCGTTTTGGACCCTTTAGGTGGAGCGGGCTACACCTTC
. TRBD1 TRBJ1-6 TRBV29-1 CSARGQGGPNSPLHF TGCAGCGCCCGGGGACAGGGCGGCCCTAATTCACCCCTCCACTTT
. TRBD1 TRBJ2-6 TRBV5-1 CASSYGQGGWANVLTF TGCGCCAGCAGCTACGGACAGGGCGGTTGGGCCAACGTCCTGACTTTC
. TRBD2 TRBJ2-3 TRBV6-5 CASSSPGEGYRAQYF TGTGCCAGCTCCTCACCGGGGGAGGGTTACCGGGCGCAGTATTTT
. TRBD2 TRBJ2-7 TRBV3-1 CASSLLTSGTPYEQYF TGTGCCAGCAGCCTTTTGACTAGCGGGACCCCATACGAGCAGTACTTC
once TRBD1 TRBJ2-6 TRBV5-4 CASSLDRGFHSSTARSGANVLTF TGTGCCAGCAGCTTGGACAGGGGGTTCCACTCTTCTACTGCTCGCTCTGGGGCCAACGTCCTGACTTTC
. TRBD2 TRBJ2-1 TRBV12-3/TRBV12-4 CASQLGTSGIYEQFF TGTGCCAGCCAATTAGGGACTAGCGGTATCTATGAGCAGTTCTTC
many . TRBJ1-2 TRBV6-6 CASRQGAVGYTF TGTGCCAGCAGGCAGGGCGCCGTTGGCTACACCTTC
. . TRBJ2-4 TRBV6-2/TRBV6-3 CASRDGGKAKNIQYF TGTGCCAGCAGGGATGGGGGGAAGGCCAAAAACATTCAGTACTTC
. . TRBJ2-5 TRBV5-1 CASSSVGHRETQYF TGCGCCAGCAGCTCCGTCGGACATCGGGAGACCCAGTACTTC
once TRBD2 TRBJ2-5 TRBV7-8 CASSLGGFGTSGRQETQYF TGTGCCAGCAGCTTAGGGGGTTTTGGGACTAGCGGGCGCCAAGAGACCCAGTACTTC
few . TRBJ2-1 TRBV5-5 CASSSSDNEQFF TGTGCCAGCAGCTCCAGTGACAATGAGCAGTTCTTC
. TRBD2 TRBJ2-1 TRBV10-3 CAIGKPGTSANEQFF TGTGCCATTGGGAAACCCGGGACTAGCGCCAATGAGCAGTTCTTC
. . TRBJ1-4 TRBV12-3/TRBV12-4 CASSSKGEKLFF TGTGCCAGCAGTTCCAAGGGGGAAAAACTGTTTTTT
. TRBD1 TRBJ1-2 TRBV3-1 CASSQRQGNGYTF TGTGCCAGCAGCCAGAGACAGGGGAATGGCTACACCTTC
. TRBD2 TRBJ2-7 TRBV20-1 CSASSGGGYEQYF TGCAGTGCTAGTAGCGGGGGGGGGTACGAGCAGTACTTC
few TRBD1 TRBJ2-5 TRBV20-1 CSARKGAETQYF TGCAGTGCTAGAAAGGGGGCAGAGACCCAGTACTTC
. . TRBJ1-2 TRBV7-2 CASSLGYNYGYTF TGTGCCAGCAGCTTGGGGTACAACTATGGCTACACCTTC
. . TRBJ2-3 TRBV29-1 CSVTTGTRTDTQYF TGCAGCGTGACAACCGGGACCCGCACGGATACGCAGTATTTT
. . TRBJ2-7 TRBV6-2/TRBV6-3 CTSSSTTYEQYF TGTACCAGCAGTTCGACAACCTACGAGCAGTACTTC
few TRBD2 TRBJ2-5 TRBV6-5 CASSQLRGGEETQYF TGTGCCAGCAGTCAACTACGCGGGGGGGAAGAGACCCAGTACTTC
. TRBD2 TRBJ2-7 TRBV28 CASSLAGLAGQQYF TGTGCCAGCAGTTTAGCGGGACTAGCGGGGCAGCAGTACTTC
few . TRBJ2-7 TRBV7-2 CASSLVGGRMAYEQYF TGTGCCAGCAGCTTAGTCGGAGGACGTATGGCCTACGAGCAGTACTTC
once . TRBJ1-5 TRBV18 CASSPTGPISNSNQPQHF TGTGCCAGCTCACCTACAGGGCCCATCTCTAATAGCAATCAGCCCCAGCATTTT
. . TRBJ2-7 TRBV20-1 CSARVGKESSYEQYF TGCAGTGCTAGAGTCGGAAAGGAATCATCCTACGAGCAGTACTTC
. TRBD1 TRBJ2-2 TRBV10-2 CASRYSGTATGELFF TGCGCCAGCAGATACTCCGGGACAGCCACCGGGGAGCTGTTTTTT
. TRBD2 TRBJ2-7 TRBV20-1 CSARDETSGRVEQYF TGCAGTGCTAGAGATGAAACTAGCGGGAGGGTCGAGCAGTACTTC